This TCR beta chain was observed in a study of blood T cell repertoires in COVID-19. Study overall: The cDNA or gDNA used as material had been derived from T cells, B-cell-depleted T cells, or PBMCs.

CDR1 and CDR2 (germline): KGHDR, SFDVKD. Trimming took off 1 base at V and 6 bases at J, with 8 bases between the two ends. The CDR3 loop spans 13 amino acids. In the original workflow: The assay estimated nucleated cells by amplifying reference gene primers. Here immunoSEQ multiplex PCR was the method, and the copy in TCRdb shows in-frame clones only, minus some. V and J calls and clone size are as listed in that table; D and trimming were resolved from the DNA. There are more than 85,000 clones in the sample; approximately 85% occur only once, and about an eighth lies in the top ten. Specimen: peripheral blood. The chain carries TRBV24-1 and TRBJ1-2; D remains ambiguous. The source of this sequence is a human donor in a cohort sampled during active COVID-19. The chain's CDR3 is CATSDFSSDGYTF. As DNA, the CDR3 is TGTGCCACCAGTGATTTTTCCTCCGATGGCTACACCTTC.